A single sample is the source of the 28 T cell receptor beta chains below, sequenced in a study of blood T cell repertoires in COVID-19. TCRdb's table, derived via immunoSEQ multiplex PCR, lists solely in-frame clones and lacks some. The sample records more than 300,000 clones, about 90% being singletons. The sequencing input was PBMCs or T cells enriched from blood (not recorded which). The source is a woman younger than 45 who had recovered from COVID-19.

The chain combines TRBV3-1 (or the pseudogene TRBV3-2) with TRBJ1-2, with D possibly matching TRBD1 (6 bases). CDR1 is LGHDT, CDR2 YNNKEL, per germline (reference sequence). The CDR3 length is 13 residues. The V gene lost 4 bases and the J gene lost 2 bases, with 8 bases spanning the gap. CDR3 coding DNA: TGTGCCAGCAGCCTTGGACAGAACTATGGCTACACCTTC. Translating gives CASSLGQNYGYTF.

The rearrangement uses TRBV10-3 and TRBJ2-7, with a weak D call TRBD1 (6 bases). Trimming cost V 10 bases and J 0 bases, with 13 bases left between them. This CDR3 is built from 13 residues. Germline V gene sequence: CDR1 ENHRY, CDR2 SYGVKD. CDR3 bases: TGTGCCACCTCGGCGACAGGCTCCTACGAGCAGTACTTC. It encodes CATSATGSYEQYF.

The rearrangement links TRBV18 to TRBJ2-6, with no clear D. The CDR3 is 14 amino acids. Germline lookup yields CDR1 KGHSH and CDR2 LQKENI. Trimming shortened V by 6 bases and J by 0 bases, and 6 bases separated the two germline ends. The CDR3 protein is CASSGYSGANVLTF. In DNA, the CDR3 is TGTGCCAGCTCCGGTTACTCTGGGGCCAACGTCCTGACTTTC.

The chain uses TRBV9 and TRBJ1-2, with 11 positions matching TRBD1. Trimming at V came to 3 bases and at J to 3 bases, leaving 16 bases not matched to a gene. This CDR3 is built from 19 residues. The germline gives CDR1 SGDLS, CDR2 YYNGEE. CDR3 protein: CASSGYRPGQGDYDYGYTF. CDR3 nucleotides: TGTGCCAGCAGCGGATACCGACCGGGACAGGGGGACTACGACTATGGCTACACCTTC.

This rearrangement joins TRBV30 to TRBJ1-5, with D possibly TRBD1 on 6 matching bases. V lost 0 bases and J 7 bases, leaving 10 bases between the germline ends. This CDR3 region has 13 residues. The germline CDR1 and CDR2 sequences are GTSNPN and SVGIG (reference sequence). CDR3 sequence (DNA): TGTGCCTGGAGTGTACAGGGCGGGCAGCCCCAGCATTTT. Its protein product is CAWSVQGGQPQHF.

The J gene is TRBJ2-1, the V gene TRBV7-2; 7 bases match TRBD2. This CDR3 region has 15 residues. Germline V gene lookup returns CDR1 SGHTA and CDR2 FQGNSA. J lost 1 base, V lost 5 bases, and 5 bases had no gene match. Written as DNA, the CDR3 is TGTGCCAGCAGCCCGACTAGCCATTCCTACAATGAGCAGTTCTTC. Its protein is CASSPTSHSYNEQFF.

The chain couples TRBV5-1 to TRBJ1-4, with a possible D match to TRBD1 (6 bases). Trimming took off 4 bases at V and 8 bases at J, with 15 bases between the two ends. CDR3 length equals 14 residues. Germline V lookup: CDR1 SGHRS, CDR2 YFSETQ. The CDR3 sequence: CASSAGQIAEKLFF. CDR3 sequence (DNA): TGCGCCAGCAGCGCCGGACAGATAGCAGAAAAACTGTTTTTT.

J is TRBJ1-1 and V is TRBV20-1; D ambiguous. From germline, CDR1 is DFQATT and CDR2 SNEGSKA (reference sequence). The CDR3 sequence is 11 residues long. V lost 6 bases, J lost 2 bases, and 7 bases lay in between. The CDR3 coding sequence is TGCAGTGCCCGCAGTAACACTGAAGCTTTCTTT. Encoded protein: CSARSNTEAFF.

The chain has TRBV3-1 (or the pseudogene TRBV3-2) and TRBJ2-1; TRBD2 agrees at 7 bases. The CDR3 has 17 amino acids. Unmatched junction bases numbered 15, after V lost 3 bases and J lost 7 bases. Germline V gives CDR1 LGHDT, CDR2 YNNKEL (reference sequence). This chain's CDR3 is CASSHTRREWLWNEQFF. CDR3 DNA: TGTGCCAGCAGCCATACCCGGCGGGAGTGGCTTTGGAATGAGCAGTTCTTC.

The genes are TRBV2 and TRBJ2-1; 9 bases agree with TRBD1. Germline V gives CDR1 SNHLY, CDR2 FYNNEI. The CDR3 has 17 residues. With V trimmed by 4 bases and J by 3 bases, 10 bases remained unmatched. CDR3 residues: CASSGGDRGKDYNEQFF. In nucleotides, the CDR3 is TGTGCCAGCAGTGGAGGCGACAGGGGGAAGGACTACAATGAGCAGTTCTTC. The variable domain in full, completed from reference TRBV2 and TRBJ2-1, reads EPEVTQTPSHQVTQMGQEVILRCVPISNHLYFYWYRQILGQKVEFLVSFYNNEISEKSEIFDDQFSVERPDGSNFTLKIRSTKLEDSAMYFCASSGGDRGKDYNEQFFGPGTRLTVL.

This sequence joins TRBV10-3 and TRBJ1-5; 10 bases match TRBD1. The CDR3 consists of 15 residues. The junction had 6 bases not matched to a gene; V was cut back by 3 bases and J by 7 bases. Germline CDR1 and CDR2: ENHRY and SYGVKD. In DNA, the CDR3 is TGTGCCATCAGTGACCCAGGGACAGGGGAACAGCCCCAGCATTTT. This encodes CAISDPGTGEQPQHF.

CDR3 nucleotide sequence: TGTGCCAGCTCACCACCGACTGGGACCCAGTACTTC. It encodes CASSPPTGTQYF. V and J are TRBV18 and TRBJ2-5; D gene ambiguous. CDR1 KGHSH and CDR2 LQKENI come from the germline V gene. Deletions cut 0 bases from V and 7 bases from J, with 6 bases between. CDR3 length equals 12 residues.

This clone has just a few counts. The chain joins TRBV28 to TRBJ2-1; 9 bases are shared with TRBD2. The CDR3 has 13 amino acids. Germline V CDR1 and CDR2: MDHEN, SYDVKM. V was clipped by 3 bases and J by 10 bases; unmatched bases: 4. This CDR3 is CASSFRLADEQFF. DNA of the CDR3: TGTGCCAGCAGTTTTAGACTAGCGGACGAGCAGTTCTTC.

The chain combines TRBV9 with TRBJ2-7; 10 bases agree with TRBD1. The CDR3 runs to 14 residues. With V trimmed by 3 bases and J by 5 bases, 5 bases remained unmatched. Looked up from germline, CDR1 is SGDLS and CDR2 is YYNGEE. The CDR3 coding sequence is TGTGCCAGCAGCGCCACCGGGACAGGGGACGAGCAGTACTTC. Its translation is CASSATGTGDEQYF.

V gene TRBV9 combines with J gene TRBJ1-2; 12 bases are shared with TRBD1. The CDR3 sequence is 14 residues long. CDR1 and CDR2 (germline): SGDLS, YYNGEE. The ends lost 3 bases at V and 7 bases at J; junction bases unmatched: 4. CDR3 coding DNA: TGTGCCAGCAGCGAGGGACAGGGGGCGGGTGGCTACACCTTC. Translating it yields CASSEGQGAGGYTF.

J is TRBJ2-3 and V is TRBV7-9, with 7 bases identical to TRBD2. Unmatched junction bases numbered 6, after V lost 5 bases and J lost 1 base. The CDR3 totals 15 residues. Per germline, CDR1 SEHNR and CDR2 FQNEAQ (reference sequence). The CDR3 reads CASSRASGRTDTQYF. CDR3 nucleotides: TGTGCCAGCAGCCGAGCTAGCGGCCGCACAGATACGCAGTATTTT.

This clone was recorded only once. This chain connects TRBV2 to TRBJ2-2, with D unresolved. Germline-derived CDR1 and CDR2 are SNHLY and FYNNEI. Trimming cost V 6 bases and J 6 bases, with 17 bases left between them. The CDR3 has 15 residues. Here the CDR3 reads CASRAGEPWPGELFF. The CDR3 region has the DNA TGTGCCAGCAGGGCCGGAGAACCGTGGCCCGGGGAGCTGTTTTTT.

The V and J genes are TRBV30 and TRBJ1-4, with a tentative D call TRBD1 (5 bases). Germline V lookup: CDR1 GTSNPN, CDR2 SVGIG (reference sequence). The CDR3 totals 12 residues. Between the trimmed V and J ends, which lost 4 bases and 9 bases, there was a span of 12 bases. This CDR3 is CAWTQGYKKLFF. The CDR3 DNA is TGTGCCTGGACTCAGGGTTACAAAAAACTGTTTTTT.

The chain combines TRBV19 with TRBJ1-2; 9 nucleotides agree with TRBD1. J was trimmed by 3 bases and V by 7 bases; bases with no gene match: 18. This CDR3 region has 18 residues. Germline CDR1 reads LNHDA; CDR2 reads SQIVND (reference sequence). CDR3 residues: CASTGLAMRTGVYYGYTF. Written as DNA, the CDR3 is TGTGCCAGTACCGGGTTGGCGATGAGGACAGGGGTTTACTATGGCTACACCTTC.

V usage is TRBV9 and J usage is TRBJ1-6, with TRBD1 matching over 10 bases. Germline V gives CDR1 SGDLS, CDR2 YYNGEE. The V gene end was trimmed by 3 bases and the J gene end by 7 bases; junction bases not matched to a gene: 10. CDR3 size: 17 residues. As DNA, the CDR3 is TGTGCCAGCAGCGCCGAGGGACAGGGGTTGGGAAATTCACCCCTCCACTTT. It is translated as CASSAEGQGLGNSPLHF.

In nucleotides, the CDR3 is TGTGCCAGCAGCTGGCAGACATCATTGAAAGGCTACACCTTC. This gives the protein CASSWQTSLKGYTF. This rearrangement joins TRBV7-9 to TRBJ1-2; no definite D call. Germline loops: CDR1 SEHNR, CDR2 FQNEAQ (reference sequence). The V and J ends lost 4 bases and 8 bases respectively, with 17 bases between them. This CDR3 region has 14 residues. Combining the CDR3 with reference TRBV7-9 and TRBJ1-2 gives the whole variable domain DTGVSQNPRHKITKRGQNVTFRCDPISEHNRLYWYRQTLGQGPEFLTYFQNEAQLEKSRLLSDRFSAERPKGSFSTLEIQRTEQGDSAMYLCASSWQTSLKGYTFGSGTRLTVV.

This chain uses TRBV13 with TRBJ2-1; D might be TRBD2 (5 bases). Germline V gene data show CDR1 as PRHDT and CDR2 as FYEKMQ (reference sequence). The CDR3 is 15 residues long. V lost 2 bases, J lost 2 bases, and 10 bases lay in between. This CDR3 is CASSLTSLPYNEQFF. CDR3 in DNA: TGTGCCAGCAGCTTAACTAGTCTCCCCTACAATGAGCAGTTCTTC.

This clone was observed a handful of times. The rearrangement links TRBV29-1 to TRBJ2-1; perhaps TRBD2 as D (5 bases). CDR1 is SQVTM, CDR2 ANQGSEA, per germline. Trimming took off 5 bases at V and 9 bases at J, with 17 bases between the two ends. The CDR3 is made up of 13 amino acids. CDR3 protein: CSVSKATEGEQFF. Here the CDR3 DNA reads TGCAGCGTTTCTAAAGCAACAGAGGGTGAGCAGTTCTTC.

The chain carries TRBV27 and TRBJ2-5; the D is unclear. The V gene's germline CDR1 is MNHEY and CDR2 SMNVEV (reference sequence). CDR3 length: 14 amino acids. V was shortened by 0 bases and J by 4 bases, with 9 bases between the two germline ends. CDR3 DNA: TGTGCCAGCAGTTTATCGCCTAACGTAGAGACCCAGTACTTC. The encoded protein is CASSLSPNVETQYF.

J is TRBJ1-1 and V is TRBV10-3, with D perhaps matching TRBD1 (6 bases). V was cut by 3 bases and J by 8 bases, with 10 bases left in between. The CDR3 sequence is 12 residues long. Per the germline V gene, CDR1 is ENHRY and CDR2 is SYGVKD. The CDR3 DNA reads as TGTGCCATCAGTGAAACCGGGACAGAAGCTTTCTTT. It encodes CAISETGTEAFF.

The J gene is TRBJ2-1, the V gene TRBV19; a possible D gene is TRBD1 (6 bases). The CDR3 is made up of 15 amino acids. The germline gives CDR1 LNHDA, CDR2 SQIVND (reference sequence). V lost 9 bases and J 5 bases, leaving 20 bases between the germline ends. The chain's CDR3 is CASKKRGNLNNEQFF. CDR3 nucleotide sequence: TGTGCCAGCAAGAAGAGGGGGAATCTAAACAATGAGCAGTTCTTC.

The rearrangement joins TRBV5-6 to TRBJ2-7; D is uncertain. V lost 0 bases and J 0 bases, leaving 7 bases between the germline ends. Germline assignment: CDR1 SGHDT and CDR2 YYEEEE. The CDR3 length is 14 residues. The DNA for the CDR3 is TGTGCCAGCAGCTTGGCCAGGCCCTCCTACGAGCAGTACTTC. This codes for CASSLARPSYEQYF.

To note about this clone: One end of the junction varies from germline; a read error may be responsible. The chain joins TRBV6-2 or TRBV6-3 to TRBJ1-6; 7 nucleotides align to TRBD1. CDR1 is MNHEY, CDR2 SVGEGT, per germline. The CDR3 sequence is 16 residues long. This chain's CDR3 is CASSNSKQGRNSPLHF. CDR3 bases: TGTGCCAGCAGTAACTCCAAACAGGGGCGGAATTCACCCCTCCACTTT.